The 2 T cell receptor beta chains below were found in one sample sequenced in a study of metastatic and nonmetastatic thyroid tumors. TCRdb re-clonotyped the PCR reads through MiXCR. Of tens of thousands of clones detected, under 15% appear once; the ten largest clones hold around 10%. The entire patient cohort was treatment-naive prior to thyroid surgery. Material for sequencing was tumor tissue. The receptors here all came from a female donor with papillary thyroid cancer or a benign thyroid nodule (not recorded which). Some clones in this sample may be carry-over from other donors' samples.

This clone was seen many times. V gene TRBV6-1 combines with J gene TRBJ2-3; D remains unclear. The CDR3 is made up of 12 amino acids. V lost 8 bases and J 0 bases, leaving 6 bases between the germline ends. The germline V gene has CDR1 MNHNS and CDR2 SASEGT. CDR3 region: CASEISTDTQYF. Written as DNA, the CDR3 is TGTGCCAGCGAGATTAGCACAGATACGCAGTATTTT.

This clone was detected many times. The CDR3 loop reads CASSIWFSGANVLTF. CDR3 sequence (DNA): TGTGCCAGTAGTATTTGGTTCTCTGGGGCCAACGTCCTGACTTTC. V and J are TRBV19 and TRBJ2-6; D not resolved. The germline gives CDR1 LNHDA, CDR2 SQIVND (reference sequence). The CDR3 runs to 15 residues. V dropped 3 bases and J dropped 0 bases, with 6 bases sitting between them.